The clone carrying this T cell receptor beta chain was counted once. Its antigen is not identified. Germline CDR1 GTSNPN, CDR2 SVGIG (reference sequence). The V gene lost 1 base and the J gene lost 5 bases, with 11 bases spanning the gap. CDR3 length equals 14 residues. These data come from a study of siplizumab effects on memory and regulatory T cells. General study results and limits: Fewer alloreactive sequences mapped to unstimulated CD4+ memory cells under siplizumab.

The method was immunoSEQ multiplex PCR; TCRdb's version includes in-frame clones alone and lacks a portion of them. The sample carries more than 85,000 clones, 85% to 90% recorded once. Sequenced material: CD4+ T cells sorted from blood. The TCR sequence derives from a human donor in good health. V is TRBV30 and J is TRBJ1-4; no clear D. The CDR3 loop is CAWSGSFGNEKLFF. CDR3 DNA sequence: TGTGCCTGGAGTGGGAGTTTTGGAAATGAAAAACTGTTTTTT.